This TCR beta chain emerged from a study of blood T cell repertoires in COVID-19 (dated by TCRdb to the early 2020s). In terms of the full investigation: Collaborator samples came from the United States, Italy and Spain and covered acute and convalescent phases of COVID-19. Subjects who had been exposed to COVID-19, were actively infected with it, or had recovered from it provided the deeply sampled blood TCRbeta repertoires that made up the dataset. The repertoires were released in a freely available public database meant as a resource for research on the immune response to SARS-CoV-2. The sample metadata nearly always contained a de-identified subject ID, COVID-19 status, age in years and sex. The material from the prospective study consisted of cDNA or gDNA derived from T cells, B-cell-depleted T cells, or PBMCs. Where available, HLA class I and class II types were taken from metadata supplied by the sample provider and were not determined by assay-based typing. Samples came from the ongoing ImmuneRACE study (first 160 participants) plus 1,254 subjects from 6 global collaborators. General conclusions and limits of the study: The quantity of clinical and demographic metadata differed by source and by participant and was supplied without curation.

The V and J ends are trimmed by 0 bases and 6 bases, leaving 14 bases between them. Reading from cysteine to phenylalanine, the CDR3 counts 15 amino acids. This entry keeps only the CDR3 DNA: 45 bases, framed from base 1. From a lookup of the germline V gene, CDR1 and CDR2 are SGHTA and FQGNSA. With respect to this clone: Its antigen target is currently unknown. No much larger clone exists at a distance of one base, and base qualities are not known.

TCRbeta CDR3 regions were amplified from genomic DNA by means of the immunoSEQ Assay, a bias-controlled multiplex PCR. The authors processed their data as follows. The number of nucleated cells in each sample was estimated by amplification of reference gene primers within the assay. Sequence reads were collapsed and filtered to measure the absolute abundance of every unique TCRbeta CDR3 rearrangement. For each sample, productive Simpson clonality was calculated as the square root of Simpson's diversity index across productive rearrangements. Entries here come from immuneACCESS through TCRdb and include only in-frame sequences with V and J called. Some clones fail to appear in such tables; in the studies checked, an unresolved V gene covers under half of the shortfall, and the cause of the remainder is unknown. V and J calls and clone size come straight from that table; D and trimming were deduced from the DNA. The sample records about 160,000 clones, 85% to 90% of which are singletons. The ten largest clones capture about 0.6% of the sample.

In Seattle, one collaborating source enrolled patients while the infection was active and tracked those patients longitudinally over the course of disease. The collaborating institutions used their own protocols to collect whole blood in K2EDTA tubes. For TCRbeta analysis, collaborators shipped samples in one of three forms: frozen whole blood, isolated PBMCs, or DNA extracted from either of those sample types. The clonotype originates from a man between 60 and 75 years old with COVID-19, enrolled during active disease. The specimen sequenced was peripheral blood. Rearrangement joined TRBV7-2 to TRBJ1-2; matching of 5 bases hints at TRBD1 as the D gene. The DNA sequence follows: TGTGCCAGCAGCTTAGCCACAGGCGTCGGACATGGCTACACCTTC. This is translated as CASSLATGVGHGYTF. The full variable domain, completed from the reference TRBV7-2 and TRBJ1-2 proteins outside the CDR3, reads GAGVSQSPSNKVTEKGKDVELRCDPISGHTALYWYRQSLGQGLEFLIYFQGNSAPDKSGLPSDRFSAERTGGSVSTLTIQRTQQEDSAVYLCASSLATGVGHGYTFGSGTRLTVV.